The 21 T cell receptor beta chains below were found in one sample sequenced in a study of blood T cell repertoires in COVID-19. Clones were sequenced by immunoSEQ multiplex PCR, and TCRdb holds only the in-frame ones, with some missing. The table has about 83,000 clones, around 84% seen once. Sequences were obtained from peripheral blood. All receptors derive from a woman at least 80 years old in a cohort sampled during active or convalescent COVID-19.

The rearrangement joins TRBV18 to TRBJ1-2; 7 positions agree with TRBD1. This CDR3 has 14 amino acids. Germline lookup yields CDR1 KGHSH and CDR2 LQKENI. V lost 8 bases and J lost 3; bases outside the gene matches: 9. Here the CDR3 reads CASIGTELYYGYTF. In nucleotides, the CDR3 is TGTGCCAGCATTGGGACAGAACTTTACTATGGCTACACCTTC.

The V gene is TRBV11-1, the J gene TRBJ2-2; TRBD1 matches 10 bases. The CDR3 length is 15 residues. J was trimmed by 7 bases and V by 5 bases; bases with no gene match: 7. Germline CDR1 reads SGHAT; CDR2 reads FQDESV (reference sequence). The CDR3, as DNA: TGTGCCAGCAGCCGGGACAGGGGAAAGGGCGGGGAGCTGTTTTTT. As protein: CASSRDRGKGGELFF.

Here the CDR3 DNA reads TGCAGCGTTAGCGGGGCCAACGTCCTGACTTTC. Encoded protein: CSVSGANVLTF. V usage is TRBV29-1 and J usage is TRBJ2-6; the D is unclear. The CDR3 runs 11 residues. V lost 5 bases, J lost 4 bases, and 3 bases lay in between. Germline CDR1 reads SQVTM; CDR2 reads ANQGSEA.

This chain links TRBV5-1 with TRBJ1-1; 8 positions agree with TRBD1. CDR1 and CDR2 from the germline V gene are SGHRS and YFSETQ. The CDR3 extends over 15 amino acids. J lost 2 bases, V lost 4 bases, and 7 bases had no gene match. CDR3 in amino acids: CASSPETGVNTEAFF. The CDR3 bases are TGCGCCAGCAGCCCGGAGACAGGGGTCAACACTGAAGCTTTCTTT.

J is TRBJ2-4 and V is TRBV11-2; 10 nucleotides line up with TRBD2. Trimming cost V 2 bases and J 5 bases; bases outside gene matches: 15. CDR1 SGHAT and CDR2 FQNNGV come from the germline V gene. CDR3 length: 19 amino acids. As DNA, the CDR3 is TGTGCCAGCAGCTTACGGAGAGCGGGAGGGCCGGCATGGGAAAACATTCAGTACTTC. It yields the protein CASSLRRAGGPAWENIQYF.

The V call is TRBV9, the J call TRBJ2-7, with D perhaps TRBD1 (6 bases). This CDR3 contains 14 residues. CDR1 is SGDLS and CDR2 is YYNGEE in the germline V gene. V was cut by 6 bases and J by 2 bases, with 15 bases left in between. CDR3 region: CASNAQGSAYEQYF. CDR3 bases: TGTGCCAGCAACGCACAGGGATCCGCCTACGAGCAGTACTTC.

The chain uses TRBV3-1 (or the pseudogene TRBV3-2) and TRBJ2-5, with D possibly matching TRBD2 (5 bases). The CDR3 has 14 residues. Germline assignment: CDR1 LGHDT and CDR2 YNNKEL (reference sequence). Trimming stripped 3 bases from V and 1 base from J, with 9 bases between. This chain's CDR3 is CASSHAGLQETQYF. The CDR3 DNA reads TGTGCCAGCAGCCATGCGGGCCTCCAAGAGACCCAGTACTTC.

This rearrangement joins TRBV27 to TRBJ1-1; D might be TRBD1 (5 bases). CDR3 length: 14 amino acids. CDR1 and CDR2 (germline): MNHEY, SMNVEV (reference sequence). The V gene lost 6 bases and the J gene lost 2 bases, with 13 bases spanning the gap. CDR3 in DNA: TGTGCCAGCAGCCCCAGACAGCTAAACACTGAAGCTTTCTTT. This gives the protein CASSPRQLNTEAFF.

The chain combines TRBV5-1 with TRBJ2-1; D gene ambiguous. CDR1 and CDR2 (germline): SGHRS, YFSETQ. The ends were cut back, 6 bases at V and 6 bases at J, with 16 bases in the middle. The length of the CDR3 is 14 residues. CDR3 bases: TGCGCCAGCAAACAAGACTCTCCTACCAATGAGCAGTTCTTC. Its protein product is CASKQDSPTNEQFF. The full variable domain, its missing parts supplied by reference TRBV5-1 and TRBJ2-1, is KAGVTQTPRYLIKTRGQQVTLSCSPISGHRSVSWYQQTPGQGLQFLFEYFSETQRNKGNFPGRFSGRQFSNSRSEMNVSTLELGDSALYLCASKQDSPTNEQFFGPGTRLTVL.

The chain uses TRBV4-1 and TRBJ2-1; 11 positions agree with TRBD2. This CDR3 has 14 amino acids. The trim removed 8 bases at V and 6 bases at J, leaving 6 bases unmatched. CDR1 is MGHRA, CDR2 YSYEKL, per germline. The CDR3 loop reads CASFSGREGNEQFF. The CDR3 coding sequence is TGCGCCAGCTTTAGCGGGAGGGAGGGCAATGAGCAGTTCTTC.

The chain is built from TRBV9 and TRBJ1-5; D is unclear. V gave up 0 bases and J gave up 11 bases, with 15 bases separating them. This CDR3 is built from 14 residues. The germline CDR1 and CDR2 sequences are SGDLS and YYNGEE. Here the CDR3 DNA reads TGTGCCAGCAGCGTAGATCTTGGGTCCGGGGCCCAGCATTTT. It is translated as CASSVDLGSGAQHF.

The chain combines TRBV7-3 with TRBJ1-2, with 9 bases lining up with TRBD1. V shed 4 bases, J shed 4 bases, and the junction held 1 base outside the gene matches. Germline V gene data show CDR1 as SGHTA and CDR2 as FQGTGA. The CDR3 is made up of 13 amino acids. The CDR3 protein is CASSSGQGYGYTF. The CDR3 DNA reads as TGTGCCAGCAGCTCGGGACAGGGCTATGGCTACACCTTC.

The chain employs TRBV5-1 and TRBJ1-2; 9 positions match TRBD1. From germline, CDR1 is SGHRS and CDR2 YFSETQ. J lost 4 bases, V lost 0 bases, and 7 bases had no gene match. The CDR3 runs 16 residues. The CDR3 here is CASSLGGTGSTYGYTF. CDR3 nucleotides: TGCGCCAGCAGCTTGGGGGGGACAGGGAGTACCTATGGCTACACCTTC.

The V call is TRBV5-1, the J call TRBJ2-1; TRBD2 matches 10 bases. After removal of 3 bases from V and 3 bases from J, the junction contained 15 bases not matched to a gene. Germline V CDR1 and CDR2: SGHRS, YFSETQ. CDR3 length: 19 amino acids. The CDR3 nucleotides read TGCGCCAGCAGCTCCAGCGGGGGGGCGCTTAGCGGGAGCTACAATGAGCAGTTCTTC. Translating gives CASSSSGGALSGSYNEQFF.

The chain is built from TRBV11-2 and TRBJ1-5; D uncertain. Trimming took off 1 base at V and 6 bases at J, with 7 bases between the two ends. The germline V gene has CDR1 SGHAT and CDR2 FQNNGV. The length of the CDR3 is 13 residues. The CDR3 DNA sequence: TGTGCCAGCAGCTTAGTGGAGGCTCAGCCCCAGCATTTT. This codes for CASSLVEAQPQHF.

The J gene is TRBJ1-6, the V gene TRBV5-1; tentative D call: TRBD1 (6 bases). V lost 0 bases to trimming and J lost 10 bases, with 14 bases between them. This CDR3 is built from 15 residues. The germline V gene encodes CDR1 SGHRS and CDR2 YFSETQ. CDR3 amino acids: CASSLEQGGRSPLHF. In DNA form, the CDR3 reads TGCGCCAGCAGCTTGGAACAGGGTGGTCGGTCACCCCTCCACTTT.

This chain links TRBV7-9 with TRBJ2-7, with 9 bases lining up with TRBD1. Germline CDR1 reads SEHNR; CDR2 reads FQNEAQ (reference sequence). J gave up 5 bases and V 2 bases, and 7 bases lay outside the gene matches. The CDR3 is 15 amino acids. The CDR3 region is CASSLKGTGSHEQYF. In DNA form, the CDR3 reads TGTGCCAGCAGCTTAAAGGGGACAGGGAGCCACGAGCAGTACTTC.

The chain uses TRBV3-1 (or the pseudogene TRBV3-2) and TRBJ2-5; D ambiguous. CDR3 size: 15 residues. Germline V gene data show CDR1 as LGHDT and CDR2 as YNNKEL (reference sequence). V lost 4 bases, J lost 5 bases, and 17 bases lay in between. CDR3 amino acids: CASSPLVSSQETQYF. In DNA form, the CDR3 reads TGTGCCAGCAGCCCCCTAGTGAGTTCCCAGGAGACCCAGTACTTC.

The chain combines TRBV10-2 with TRBJ1-2, with D possibly being TRBD1 (6 bases). This CDR3 is 15 amino acids long. Trimming shortened V by 6 bases and J by 4 bases, and 18 bases separated the two germline ends. In germline, CDR1 is WSHSY, CDR2 SAAADI. In nucleotides, the CDR3 is TGCGCCAGCAGCCCAGGGGTCCAGACAGTCTATGGCTACACCTTC. Its protein is CASSPGVQTVYGYTF.

The V and J genes are TRBV27 and TRBJ2-1; TRBD1 agrees at 9 bases. CDR3 size: 15 residues. CDR1 is MNHEY, CDR2 SMNVEV, per germline (reference sequence). After removal of 6 bases from V and 1 base from J, the junction contained 4 bases not matched to a gene. The CDR3 DNA follows: TGTGCCAGCAGGGAGGACAGGGGATCCTACAATGAGCAGTTCTTC. Translation gives CASREDRGSYNEQFF.

This clone was observed a handful of times. V and J are TRBV2 and TRBJ1-4, with D possibly being TRBD1 (5 bases). This CDR3 region has 15 residues. The V gene lost 3 bases and the J gene lost 7 bases, with 15 bases spanning the gap. Germline CDR1 reads SNHLY; CDR2 reads FYNNEI. The CDR3: CASSDGAGKGEKLFF. CDR3 nucleotide sequence: TGTGCCAGCAGTGATGGGGCAGGGAAGGGTGAAAAACTGTTTTTT.